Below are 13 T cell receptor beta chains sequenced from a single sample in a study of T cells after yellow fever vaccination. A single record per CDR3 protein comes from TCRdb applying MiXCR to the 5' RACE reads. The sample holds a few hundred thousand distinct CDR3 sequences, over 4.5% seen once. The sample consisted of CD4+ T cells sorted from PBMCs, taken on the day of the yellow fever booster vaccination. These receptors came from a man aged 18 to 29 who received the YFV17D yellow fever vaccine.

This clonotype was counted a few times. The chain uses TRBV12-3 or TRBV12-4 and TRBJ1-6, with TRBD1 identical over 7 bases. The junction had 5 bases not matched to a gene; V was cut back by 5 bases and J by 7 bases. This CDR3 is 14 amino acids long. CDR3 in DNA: TGTGCCAGCAGTCGACAGGGTTCAAATTCACCCCTCCACTTT. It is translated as CASSRQGSNSPLHF.

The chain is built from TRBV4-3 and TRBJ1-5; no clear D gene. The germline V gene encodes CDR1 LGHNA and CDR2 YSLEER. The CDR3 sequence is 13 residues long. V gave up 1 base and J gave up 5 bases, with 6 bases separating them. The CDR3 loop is CASSQVQDQPQHF. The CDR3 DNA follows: TGCGCCAGCAGCCAAGTCCAGGATCAGCCCCAGCATTTT.

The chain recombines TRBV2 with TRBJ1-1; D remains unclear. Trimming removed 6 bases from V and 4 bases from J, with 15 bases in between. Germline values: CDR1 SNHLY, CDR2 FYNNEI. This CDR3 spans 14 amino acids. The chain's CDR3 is CASRPRSIGTEAFF. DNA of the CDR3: TGTGCCAGCAGGCCACGGAGCATTGGCACTGAAGCTTTCTTT. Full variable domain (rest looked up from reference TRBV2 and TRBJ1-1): EPEVTQTPSHQVTQMGQEVILRCVPISNHLYFYWYRQILGQKVEFLVSFYNNEISEKSEIFDDQFSVERPDGSNFTLKIRSTKLEDSAMYFCASRPRSIGTEAFFGQGTRLTVV.

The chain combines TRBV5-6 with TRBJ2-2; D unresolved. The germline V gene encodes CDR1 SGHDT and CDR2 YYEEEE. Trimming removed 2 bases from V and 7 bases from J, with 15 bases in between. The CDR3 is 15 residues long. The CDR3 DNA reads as TGTGCCAGCAGCTTAGGGTTAGGCGTGGACGGGGAGCTGTTTTTT. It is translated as CASSLGLGVDGELFF.

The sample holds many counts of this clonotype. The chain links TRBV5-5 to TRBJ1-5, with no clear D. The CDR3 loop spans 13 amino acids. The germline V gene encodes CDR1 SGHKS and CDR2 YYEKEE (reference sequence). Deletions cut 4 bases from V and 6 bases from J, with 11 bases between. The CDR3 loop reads CASSLILSQPQHF. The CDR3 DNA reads TGTGCCAGCAGCCTGATCCTCAGTCAGCCCCAGCATTTT.

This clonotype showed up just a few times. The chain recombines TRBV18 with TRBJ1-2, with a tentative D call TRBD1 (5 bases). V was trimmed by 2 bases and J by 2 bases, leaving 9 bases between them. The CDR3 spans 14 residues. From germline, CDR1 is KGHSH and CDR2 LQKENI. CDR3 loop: CASSPLGENYGYTF. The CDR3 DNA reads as TGTGCCAGCTCACCATTGGGGGAGAACTATGGCTACACCTTC.

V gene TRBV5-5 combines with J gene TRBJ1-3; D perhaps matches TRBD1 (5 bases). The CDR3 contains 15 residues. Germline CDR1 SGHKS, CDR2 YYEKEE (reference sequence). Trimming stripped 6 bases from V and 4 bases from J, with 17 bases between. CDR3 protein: CASTLWGTQGNTIYF. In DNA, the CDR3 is TGTGCCAGCACCTTATGGGGGACGCAAGGAAACACCATATATTTT. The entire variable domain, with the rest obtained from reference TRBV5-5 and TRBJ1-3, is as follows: DAGVTQSPTHLIKTRGQQVTLRCSPISGHKSVSWYQQVLGQGPQFIFQYYEKEERGRGNFPDRFSARQFPNYSSELNVNALLLGDSALYLCASTLWGTQGNTIYFGEGSWLTVV.

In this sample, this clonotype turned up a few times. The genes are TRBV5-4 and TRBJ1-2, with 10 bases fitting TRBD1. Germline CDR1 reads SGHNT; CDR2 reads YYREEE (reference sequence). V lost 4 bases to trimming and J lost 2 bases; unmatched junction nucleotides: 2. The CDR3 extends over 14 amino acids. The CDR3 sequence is CASSQGQGNYGYTF. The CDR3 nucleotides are TGTGCCAGCAGCCAGGGACAGGGGAACTATGGCTACACCTTC.

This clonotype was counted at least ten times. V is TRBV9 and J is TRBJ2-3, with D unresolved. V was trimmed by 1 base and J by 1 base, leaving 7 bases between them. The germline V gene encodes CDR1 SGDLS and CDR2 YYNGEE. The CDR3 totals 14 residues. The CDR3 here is CASSVQLGTDTQYF. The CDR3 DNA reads TGTGCCAGCAGCGTACAGTTGGGCACAGATACGCAGTATTTT.

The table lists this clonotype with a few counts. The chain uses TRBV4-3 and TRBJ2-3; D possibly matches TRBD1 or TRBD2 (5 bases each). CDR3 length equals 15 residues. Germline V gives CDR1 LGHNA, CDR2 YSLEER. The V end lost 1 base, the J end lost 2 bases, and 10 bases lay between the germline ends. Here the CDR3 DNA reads TGCGCCAGCAGCCAAGGGGACCAAAACACAGATACGCAGTATTTT. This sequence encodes CASSQGDQNTDTQYF.

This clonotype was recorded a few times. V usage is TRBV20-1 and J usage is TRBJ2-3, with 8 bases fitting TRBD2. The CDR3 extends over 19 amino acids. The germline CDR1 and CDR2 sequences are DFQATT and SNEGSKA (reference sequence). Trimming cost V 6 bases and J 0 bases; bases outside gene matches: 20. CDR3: CSAQGRGRKRGTSTDTQYF. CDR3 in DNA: TGCAGTGCCCAGGGGAGGGGAAGGAAGCGGGGGACTAGCACAGATACGCAGTATTTT.

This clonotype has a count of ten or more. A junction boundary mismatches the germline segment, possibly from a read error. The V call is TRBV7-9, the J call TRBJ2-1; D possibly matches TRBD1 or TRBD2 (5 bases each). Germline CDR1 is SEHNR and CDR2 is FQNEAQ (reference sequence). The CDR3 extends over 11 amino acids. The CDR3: CAGAERGPAVF. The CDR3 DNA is TGTGCCGGCGCGGAGAGGGGACCGGCGGTCTTC.

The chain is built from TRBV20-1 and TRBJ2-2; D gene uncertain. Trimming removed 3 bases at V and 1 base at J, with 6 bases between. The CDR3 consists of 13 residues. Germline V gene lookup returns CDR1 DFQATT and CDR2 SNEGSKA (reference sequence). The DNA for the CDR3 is TGCAGTGCTAGTTCCCGGAACACCGGGGAGCTGTTTTTT. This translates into CSASSRNTGELFF.